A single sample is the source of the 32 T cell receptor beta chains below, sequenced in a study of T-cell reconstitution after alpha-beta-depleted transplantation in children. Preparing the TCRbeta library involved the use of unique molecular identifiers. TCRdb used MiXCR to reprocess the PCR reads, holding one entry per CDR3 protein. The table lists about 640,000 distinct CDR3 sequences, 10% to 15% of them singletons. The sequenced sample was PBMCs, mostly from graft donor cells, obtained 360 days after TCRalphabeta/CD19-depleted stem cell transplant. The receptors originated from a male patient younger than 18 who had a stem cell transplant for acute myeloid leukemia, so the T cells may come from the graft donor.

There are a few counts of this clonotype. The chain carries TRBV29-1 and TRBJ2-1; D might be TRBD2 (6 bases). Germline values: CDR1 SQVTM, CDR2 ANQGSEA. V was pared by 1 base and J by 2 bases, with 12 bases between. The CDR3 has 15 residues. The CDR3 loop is CSVEAGAAPYNEQFF. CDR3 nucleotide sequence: TGCAGCGTTGAAGCGGGAGCGGCCCCCTACAATGAGCAGTTCTTC.

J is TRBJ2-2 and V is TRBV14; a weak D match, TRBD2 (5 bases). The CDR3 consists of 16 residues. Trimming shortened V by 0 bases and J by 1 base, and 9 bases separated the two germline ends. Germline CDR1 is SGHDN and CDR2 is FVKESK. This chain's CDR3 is CASSQEPRGNTGELFF. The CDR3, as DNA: TGTGCCAGCAGCCAAGAACCACGGGGGAACACCGGGGAGCTGTTTTTT.

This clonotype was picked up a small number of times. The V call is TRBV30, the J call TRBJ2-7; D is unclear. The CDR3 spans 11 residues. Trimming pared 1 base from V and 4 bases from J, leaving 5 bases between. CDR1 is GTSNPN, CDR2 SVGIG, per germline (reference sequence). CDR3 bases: TGTGCCTGGAGTGGAGAATACGAGCAGTACTTC. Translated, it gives CAWSGEYEQYF.

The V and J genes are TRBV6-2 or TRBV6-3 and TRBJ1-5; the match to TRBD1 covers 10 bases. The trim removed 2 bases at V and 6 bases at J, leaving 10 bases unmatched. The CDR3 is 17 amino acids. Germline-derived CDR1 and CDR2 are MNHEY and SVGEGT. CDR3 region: CASSYNVTGGASQPQHF. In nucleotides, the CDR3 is TGTGCCAGCAGTTACAACGTGACAGGGGGCGCGAGTCAGCCCCAGCATTTT.

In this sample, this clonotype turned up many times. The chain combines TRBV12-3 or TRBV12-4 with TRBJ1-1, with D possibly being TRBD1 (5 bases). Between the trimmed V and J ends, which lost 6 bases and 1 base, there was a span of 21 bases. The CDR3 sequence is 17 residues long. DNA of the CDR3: TGTGCCAGCAGGCTCTCAGGCGGGGGAGGTGAGAACACTGAAGCTTTCTTT. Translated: CASRLSGGGGENTEAFF.

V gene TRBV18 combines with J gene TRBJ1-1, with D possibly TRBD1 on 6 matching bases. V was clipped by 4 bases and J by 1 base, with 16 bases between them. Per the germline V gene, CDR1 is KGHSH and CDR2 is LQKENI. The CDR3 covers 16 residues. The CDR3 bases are TGTGCCAGCTCACTGGCCCCTCCACAGGGGAACACTGAAGCTTTCTTT. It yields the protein CASSLAPPQGNTEAFF.

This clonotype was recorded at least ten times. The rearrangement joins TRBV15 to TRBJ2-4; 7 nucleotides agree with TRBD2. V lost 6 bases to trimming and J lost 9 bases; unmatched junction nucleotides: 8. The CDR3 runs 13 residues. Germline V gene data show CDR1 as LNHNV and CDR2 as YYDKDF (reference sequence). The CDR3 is CATREEGRGIQYF. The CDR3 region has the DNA TGTGCCACCAGGGAAGAGGGGAGGGGCATTCAGTACTTC.

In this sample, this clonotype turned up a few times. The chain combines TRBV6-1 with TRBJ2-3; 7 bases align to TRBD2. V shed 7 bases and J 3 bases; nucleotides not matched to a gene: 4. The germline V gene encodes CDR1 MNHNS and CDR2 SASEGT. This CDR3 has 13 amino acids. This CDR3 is CASKREVTDTQYF. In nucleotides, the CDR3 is TGTGCCAGCAAACGGGAGGTGACAGATACGCAGTATTTT.

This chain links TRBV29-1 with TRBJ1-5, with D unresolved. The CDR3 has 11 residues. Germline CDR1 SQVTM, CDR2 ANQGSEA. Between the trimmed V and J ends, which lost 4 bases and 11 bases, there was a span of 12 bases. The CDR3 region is CSVGAGRAQHF. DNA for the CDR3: TGCAGCGTTGGGGCCGGGAGGGCCCAGCATTTT.

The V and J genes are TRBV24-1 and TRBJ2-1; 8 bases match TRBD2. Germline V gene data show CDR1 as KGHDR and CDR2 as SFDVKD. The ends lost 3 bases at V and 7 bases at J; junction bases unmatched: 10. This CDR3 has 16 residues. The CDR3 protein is CATSDGGTRLVNEQFF. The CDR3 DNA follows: TGTGCCACCAGTGATGGCGGGACTAGGCTGGTAAATGAGCAGTTCTTC.

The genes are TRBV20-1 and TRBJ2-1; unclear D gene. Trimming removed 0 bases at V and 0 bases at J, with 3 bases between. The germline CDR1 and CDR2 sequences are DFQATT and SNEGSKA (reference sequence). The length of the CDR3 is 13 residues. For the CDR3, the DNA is TGCAGTGCTAGAGAGAGCTCCTACAATGAGCAGTTCTTC. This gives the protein CSARESSYNEQFF.

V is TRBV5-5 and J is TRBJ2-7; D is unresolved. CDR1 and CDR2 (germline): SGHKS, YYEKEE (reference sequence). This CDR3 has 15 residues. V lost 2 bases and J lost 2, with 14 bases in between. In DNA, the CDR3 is TGTGCCAGCAGCTTAGGTGCGGAAACCACCTACGAGCAGTACTTC. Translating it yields CASSLGAETTYEQYF.

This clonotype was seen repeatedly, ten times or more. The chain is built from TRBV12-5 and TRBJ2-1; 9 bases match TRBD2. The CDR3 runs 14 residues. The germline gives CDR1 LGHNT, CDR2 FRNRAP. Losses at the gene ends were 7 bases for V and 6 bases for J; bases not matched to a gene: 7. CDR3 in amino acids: CASVPLAGPNEQFF. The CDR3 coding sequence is TGTGCTAGTGTTCCCCTAGCGGGACCCAATGAGCAGTTCTTC. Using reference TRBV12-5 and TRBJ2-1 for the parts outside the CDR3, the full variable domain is DARVTQTPRHKVTEMGQEVTMRCQPILGHNTVFWYRQTMMQGLELLAYFRNRAPLDDSGMPKDRFSAEMPDATLATLKIQPSEPRDSAVYFCASVPLAGPNEQFFGPGTRLTVL.

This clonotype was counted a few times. The CDR3 sequence is CASSQLGSNEQFF. In nucleotides, the CDR3 is TGTGCCAGCAGCCAGCTGGGTAGCAATGAGCAGTTCTTC. The chain couples TRBV7-3 to TRBJ2-1; no reliable D call. The germline V gene encodes CDR1 SGHTA and CDR2 FQGTGA. This CDR3 contains 13 residues. Trimming removed 5 bases from V and 6 bases from J, with 11 bases in between.

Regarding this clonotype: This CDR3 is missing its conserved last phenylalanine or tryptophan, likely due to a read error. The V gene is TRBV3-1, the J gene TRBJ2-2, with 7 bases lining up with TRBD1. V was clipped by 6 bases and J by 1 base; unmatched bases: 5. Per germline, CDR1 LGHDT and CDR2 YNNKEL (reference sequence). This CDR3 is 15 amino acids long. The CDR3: CASRPGTENTGELFS. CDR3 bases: TGTGCCAGCAGACCCGGGACAGAGAACACCGGGGAGCTGTTTTCT.

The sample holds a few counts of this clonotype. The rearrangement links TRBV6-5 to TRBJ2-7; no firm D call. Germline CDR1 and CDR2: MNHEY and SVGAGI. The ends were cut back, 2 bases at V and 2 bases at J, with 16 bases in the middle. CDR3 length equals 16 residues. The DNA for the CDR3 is TGTGCCAGCAGTTACACCCAGCAGCCAAGAACCTACGAGCAGTACTTC. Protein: CASSYTQQPRTYEQYF.

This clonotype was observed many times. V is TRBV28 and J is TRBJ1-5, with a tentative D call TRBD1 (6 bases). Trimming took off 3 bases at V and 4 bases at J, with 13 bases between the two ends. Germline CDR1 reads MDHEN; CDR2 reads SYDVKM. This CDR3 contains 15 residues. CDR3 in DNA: TGTGCCAGCAGTTTTTGGGGGACAATAAATCAGCCCCAGCATTTT. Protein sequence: CASSFWGTINQPQHF.

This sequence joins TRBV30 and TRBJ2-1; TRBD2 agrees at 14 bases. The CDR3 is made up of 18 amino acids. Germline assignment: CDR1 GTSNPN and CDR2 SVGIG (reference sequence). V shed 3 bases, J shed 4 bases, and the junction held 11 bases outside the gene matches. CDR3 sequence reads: CAWSLGLGTSGSYNEQFF. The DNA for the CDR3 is TGTGCCTGGAGCCTAGGATTGGGGACTAGCGGGAGTTACAATGAGCAGTTCTTC.

For the CDR3, the DNA is TGTGCCAGCAGCTTAGGGTCTTTTTGGCACAACGTCGGGGAGCTGTTTTTT. This sequence encodes CASSLGSFWHNVGELFF. The J gene is TRBJ2-2, the V gene TRBV11-2; D is ambiguous. Between the trimmed V and J ends, which lost 1 base and 7 bases, there was a span of 19 bases. This CDR3 has 17 residues. Looked up from germline, CDR1 is SGHAT and CDR2 is FQNNGV. The entire variable domain, with the rest obtained from reference TRBV11-2 and TRBJ2-2, is as follows: EAGVAQSPRYKIIEKRQSVAFWCNPISGHATLYWYQQILGQGPKLLIQFQNNGVVDDSQLPKDRFSAERLKGVDSTLKIQPAKLEDSAVYLCASSLGSFWHNVGELFFGEGSRLTVL.

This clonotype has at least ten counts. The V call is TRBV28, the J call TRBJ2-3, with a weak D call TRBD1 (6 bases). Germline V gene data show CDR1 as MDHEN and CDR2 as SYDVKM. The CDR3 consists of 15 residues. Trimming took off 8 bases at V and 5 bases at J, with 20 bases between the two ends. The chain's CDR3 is CASALGGPRRDTQYF. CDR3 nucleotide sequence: TGTGCCAGCGCTTTAGGGGGACCCCGGCGAGATACGCAGTATTTT.

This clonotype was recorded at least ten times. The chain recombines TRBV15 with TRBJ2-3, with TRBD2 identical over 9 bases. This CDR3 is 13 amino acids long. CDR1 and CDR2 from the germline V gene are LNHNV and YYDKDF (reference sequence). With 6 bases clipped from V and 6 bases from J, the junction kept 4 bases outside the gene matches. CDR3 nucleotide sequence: TGTGCCACCAGGCGGGAGGGCCTGGATACGCAGTATTTT. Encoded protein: CATRREGLDTQYF.

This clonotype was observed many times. As DNA, the CDR3 is TGCGCCAGCAGCCAAGTGGGAGGGCCGGGAACCTACAATGAGCAGTTCTTC. Its translation: CASSQVGGPGTYNEQFF. The J gene is TRBJ2-1, the V gene TRBV4-3, with 7 positions matching TRBD2. CDR1 is LGHNA, CDR2 YSLEER, per germline. After removal of 1 base from V and 2 bases from J, the junction contained 8 bases not matched to a gene. This CDR3 spans 17 amino acids.

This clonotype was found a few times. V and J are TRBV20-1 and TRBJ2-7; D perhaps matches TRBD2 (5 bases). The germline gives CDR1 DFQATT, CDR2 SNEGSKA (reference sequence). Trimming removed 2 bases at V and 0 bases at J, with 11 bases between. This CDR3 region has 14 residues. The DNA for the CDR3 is TGCAGTGCTAGATTCAGCCGGGGCTCCTACGAGCAGTACTTC. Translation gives CSARFSRGSYEQYF.

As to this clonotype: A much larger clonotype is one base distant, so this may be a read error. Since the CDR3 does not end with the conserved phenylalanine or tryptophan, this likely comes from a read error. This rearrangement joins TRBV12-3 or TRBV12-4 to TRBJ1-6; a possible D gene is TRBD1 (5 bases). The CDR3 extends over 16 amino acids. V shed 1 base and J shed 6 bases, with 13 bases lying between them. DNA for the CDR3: TGTGCCAGCAGTTTAGTTGGGGCCCGATCTAATTCACCCCTCCACTAT. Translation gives CASSLVGARSNSPLHY.

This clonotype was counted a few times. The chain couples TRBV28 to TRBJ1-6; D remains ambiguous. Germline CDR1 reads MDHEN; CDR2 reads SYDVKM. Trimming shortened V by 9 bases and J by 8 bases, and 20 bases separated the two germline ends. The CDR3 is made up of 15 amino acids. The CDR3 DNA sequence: TGTGCCAGAAATCAAACTTTGGCGGCGGATTCACCCCTCCACTTT. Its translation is CARNQTLAADSPLHF. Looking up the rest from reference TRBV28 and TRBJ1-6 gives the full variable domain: DVKVTQSSRYLVKRTGEKVFLECVQDMDHENMFWYRQDPGLGLRLIYFSYDVKMKEKGDIPEGYSVSREKKERFSLILESASTNQTSMYLCARNQTLAADSPLHFGNGTRLTVT.

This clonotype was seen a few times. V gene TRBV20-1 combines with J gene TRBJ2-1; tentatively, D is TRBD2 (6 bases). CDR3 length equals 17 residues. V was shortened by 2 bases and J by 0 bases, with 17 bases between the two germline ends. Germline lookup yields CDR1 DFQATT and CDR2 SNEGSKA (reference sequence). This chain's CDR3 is CSARLPYRESSYNEQFF. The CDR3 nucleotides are TGCAGTGCTAGACTTCCTTACCGGGAGTCCTCCTACAATGAGCAGTTCTTC.

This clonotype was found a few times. The CDR3 is CSAVEPGLAATGELFF. In DNA form, the CDR3 reads TGCAGTGCTGTCGAACCGGGACTAGCCGCCACCGGGGAGCTGTTTTTT. The J gene is TRBJ2-2, the V gene TRBV20-1, with 9 bases that match TRBD2. The germline gives CDR1 DFQATT, CDR2 SNEGSKA (reference sequence). This CDR3 contains 16 residues. The V and J ends lost 5 bases and 4 bases, in that order; junction bases with no gene match: 11.

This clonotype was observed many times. CDR3 sequence reads: CASSFPAGTVTYEQYF. The CDR3 region has the DNA TGTGCCAGCTCATTCCCTGCCGGGACGGTTACCTACGAGCAGTACTTC. The J gene is TRBJ2-7, the V gene TRBV18; D is perhaps TRBD1 or TRBD2 (5 bases each). Trimming shortened V by 5 bases and J by 2 bases, and 19 bases separated the two germline ends. The CDR3 spans 16 residues. Germline loops: CDR1 KGHSH, CDR2 LQKENI. Based on the CDR3 plus reference TRBV18 and TRBJ2-7, the full variable domain is NAGVMQNPRHLVRRRGQEARLRCSPMKGHSHVYWYRQLPEEGLKFMVYLQKENIIDESGMPKERFSAEFPKEGPSILRIQQVVRGDSAAYFCASSFPAGTVTYEQYFGPGTRLTVT.

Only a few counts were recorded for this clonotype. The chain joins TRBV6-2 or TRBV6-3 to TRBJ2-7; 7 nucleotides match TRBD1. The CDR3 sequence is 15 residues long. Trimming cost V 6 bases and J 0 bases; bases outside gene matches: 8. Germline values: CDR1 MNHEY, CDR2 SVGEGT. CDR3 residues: CASRPRDSYSYEQYF. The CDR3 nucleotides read TGTGCCAGCAGGCCGAGGGACAGCTACTCCTACGAGCAGTACTTC.

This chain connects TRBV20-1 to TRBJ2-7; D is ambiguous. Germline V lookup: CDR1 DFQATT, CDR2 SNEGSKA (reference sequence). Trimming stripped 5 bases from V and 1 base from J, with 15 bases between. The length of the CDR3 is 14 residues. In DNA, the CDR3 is TGCAGTGCTCCCGATAGACTGATTTCCTACGAGCAGTACTTC. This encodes CSAPDRLISYEQYF.

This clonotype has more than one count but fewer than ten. The CDR3 spells CSADSLLPTEAFF. CDR3 coding DNA: TGCAGCGCCGATTCCTTACTACCCACTGAAGCTTTCTTT. The genes are TRBV29-1 and TRBJ1-1, with D hard to call. This CDR3 region has 13 residues. Germline CDR1 is SQVTM and CDR2 is ANQGSEA. Trimming left V 7 bases short and J 4 bases short, with 16 bases between.

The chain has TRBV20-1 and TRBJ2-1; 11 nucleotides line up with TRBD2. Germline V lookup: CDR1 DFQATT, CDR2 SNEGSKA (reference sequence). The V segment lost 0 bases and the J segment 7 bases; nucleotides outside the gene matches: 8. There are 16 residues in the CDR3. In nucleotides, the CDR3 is TGCAGTGCTAGAGATCCCGTAATAGCGGGAGGGAATGAGCAGTTCTTC. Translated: CSARDPVIAGGNEQFF.